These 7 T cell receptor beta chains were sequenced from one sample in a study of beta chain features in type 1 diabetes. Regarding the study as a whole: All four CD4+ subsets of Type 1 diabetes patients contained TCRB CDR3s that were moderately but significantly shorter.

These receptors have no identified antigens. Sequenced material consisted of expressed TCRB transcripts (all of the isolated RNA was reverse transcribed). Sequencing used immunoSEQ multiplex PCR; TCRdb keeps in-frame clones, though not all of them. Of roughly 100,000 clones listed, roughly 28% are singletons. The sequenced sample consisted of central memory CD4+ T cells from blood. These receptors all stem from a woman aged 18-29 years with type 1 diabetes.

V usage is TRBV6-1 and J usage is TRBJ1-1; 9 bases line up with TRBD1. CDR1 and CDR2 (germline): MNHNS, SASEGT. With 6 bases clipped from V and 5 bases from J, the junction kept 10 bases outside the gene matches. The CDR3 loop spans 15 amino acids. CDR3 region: CASRGDGQGKTEAFF. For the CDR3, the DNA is TGTGCCAGCAGGGGGGACGGACAGGGGAAAACTGAAGCTTTCTTT.

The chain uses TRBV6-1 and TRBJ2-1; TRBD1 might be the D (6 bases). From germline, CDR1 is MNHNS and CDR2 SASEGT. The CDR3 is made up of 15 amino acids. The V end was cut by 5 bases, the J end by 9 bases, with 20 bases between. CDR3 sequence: CASSRYRAQGSEQFF. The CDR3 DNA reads TGTGCCAGCAGTCGATACAGGGCCCAAGGGAGTGAGCAGTTCTTC.

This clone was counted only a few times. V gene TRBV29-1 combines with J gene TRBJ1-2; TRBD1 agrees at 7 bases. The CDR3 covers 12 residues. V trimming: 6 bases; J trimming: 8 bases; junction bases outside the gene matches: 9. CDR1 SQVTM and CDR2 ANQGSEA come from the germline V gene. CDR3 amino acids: CSVEGASGGYTF. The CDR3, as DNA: TGCAGCGTAGAGGGGGCTTCAGGGGGCTACACCTTC.

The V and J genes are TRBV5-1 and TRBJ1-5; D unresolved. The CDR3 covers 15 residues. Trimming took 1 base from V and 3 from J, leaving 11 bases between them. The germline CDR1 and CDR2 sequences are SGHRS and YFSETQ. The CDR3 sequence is CASSLFHGANQPQHF. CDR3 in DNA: TGCGCCAGCAGCTTGTTCCACGGTGCCAATCAGCCCCAGCATTTT.

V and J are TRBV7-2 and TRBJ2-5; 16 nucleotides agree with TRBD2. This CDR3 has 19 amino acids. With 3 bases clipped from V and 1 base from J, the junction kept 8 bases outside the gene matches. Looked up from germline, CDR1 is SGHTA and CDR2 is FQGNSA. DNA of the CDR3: TGTGCCAGCAGCTTGACGGGACTAGCGGGAGGGGCCCCCCAAGAGACCCAGTACTTC. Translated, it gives CASSLTGLAGGAPQETQYF.

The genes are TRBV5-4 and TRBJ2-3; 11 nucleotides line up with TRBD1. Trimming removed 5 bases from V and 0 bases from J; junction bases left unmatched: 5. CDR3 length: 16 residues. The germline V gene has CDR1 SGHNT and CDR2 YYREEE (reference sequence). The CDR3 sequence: CASRSGQGASTDTQYF. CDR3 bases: TGTGCCAGCAGGTCTGGACAGGGGGCGAGCACAGATACGCAGTATTTT.

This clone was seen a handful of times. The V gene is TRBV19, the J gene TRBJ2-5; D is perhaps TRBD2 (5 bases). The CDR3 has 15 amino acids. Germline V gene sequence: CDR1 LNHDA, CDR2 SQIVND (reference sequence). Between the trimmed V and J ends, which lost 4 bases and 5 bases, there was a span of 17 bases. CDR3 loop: CASSRGQPRMETQYF. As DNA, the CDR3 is TGTGCCAGTAGTAGAGGGCAGCCGAGGATGGAGACCCAGTACTTC. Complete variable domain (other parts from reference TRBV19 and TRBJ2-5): DGGITQSPKYLFRKEGQNVTLSCEQNLNHDAMYWYRQDPGQGLRLIYYSQIVNDFQKGDIAEGYSVSREKKESFPLTVTSAQKNPTAFYLCASSRGQPRMETQYFGPGTRLLVL.